These 32 T cell receptor beta chains share one sample of origin, sequenced in a study of OX40 agonist ivuxolimab in advanced cancers. Profiling relied on immunoSEQ multiplex PCR, and the TCRdb table lists in-frame clones only, not all of them. The data show under 95,000 clones, more than 75% seen once. The specimen was CD4+ or CD8+ T cells sorted from blood, collected in a trial of the OX40 agonist ivuxolimab. All receptors derive from an adult with an advanced solid tumor such as melanoma, head and neck, liver or kidney cancer.

This chain links TRBV19 with TRBJ2-2; D possibly corresponds to TRBD1 (5 bases). The CDR3 sequence is 14 residues long. Germline V gene data show CDR1 as LNHDA and CDR2 as SQIVND (reference sequence). V shed 2 bases and J shed 8 bases, with 12 bases lying between them. This chain's CDR3 is CASSIRGTGGELFF. In DNA form, the CDR3 reads TGTGCCAGTAGTATAAGGGGCACTGGGGGGGAGCTGTTTTTT.

V and J are TRBV27 and TRBJ2-5; the match to TRBD1 covers 10 bases. V shed 5 bases, J shed 3 bases, and the junction held 6 bases outside the gene matches. This CDR3 region has 15 residues. Germline CDR1 MNHEY, CDR2 SMNVEV (reference sequence). The CDR3 sequence: CASSTDRGREETQYF. The CDR3 coding sequence is TGTGCCAGCAGTACCGACAGGGGGCGGGAAGAGACCCAGTACTTC.

For the CDR3, the DNA is TGTGCCAGCAGCCTAGGACGGTCCACAGATACGCAGTATTTT. It encodes CASSLGRSTDTQYF. This chain uses TRBV6-1 with TRBJ2-3; D remains ambiguous. From germline, CDR1 is MNHNS and CDR2 SASEGT. V shed 6 bases and J shed 2 bases, with 12 bases lying between them. The length of the CDR3 is 14 residues.

This sequence joins TRBV27 and TRBJ2-1; TRBD2 aligns across 14 bases. Germline values: CDR1 MNHEY, CDR2 SMNVEV (reference sequence). The CDR3 has 17 amino acids. V was pared by 3 bases and J by 12 bases, with 13 bases of the junction left unmatched. The CDR3 spells CASSFGTSGGSYRRQFF. DNA for the CDR3: TGTGCCAGCAGTTTTGGGACTAGCGGGGGATCCTACCGCAGGCAGTTCTTC.

This chain uses TRBV4-2 with TRBJ2-1; 7 bases match TRBD2. Germline values: CDR1 LGHNA, CDR2 YNFKEQ. This CDR3 region has 15 residues. Trimming cost V 0 bases and J 6 bases; bases outside gene matches: 5. CDR3 in amino acids: CASSQDIAGGNEQFF. CDR3 bases: TGTGCCAGCAGCCAAGATATAGCGGGCGGCAATGAGCAGTTCTTC.

The V gene is TRBV19, the J gene TRBJ2-1; the D is unclear. The CDR3 is 14 residues long. Germline V gene data show CDR1 as LNHDA and CDR2 as SQIVND (reference sequence). Trimming took 5 bases from V and 0 from J, leaving 8 bases between them. The CDR3 nucleotides are TGTGCCAGTAGTTCGTTGAGCTCCTACAATGAGCAGTTCTTC. Protein product: CASSSLSSYNEQFF. The full variable domain, its missing parts supplied by reference TRBV19 and TRBJ2-1, is DGGITQSPKYLFRKEGQNVTLSCEQNLNHDAMYWYRQDPGQGLRLIYYSQIVNDFQKGDIAEGYSVSREKKESFPLTVTSAQKNPTAFYLCASSSLSSYNEQFFGPGTRLTVL.

CDR3 protein: CASSSAYRNTEAFF. CDR3 in DNA: TGTGCCAGCAGTTCCGCGTACAGGAACACTGAAGCTTTCTTT. The chain is built from TRBV6-6 and TRBJ1-1; D is unclear. V was trimmed by 4 bases and J by 1 base, leaving 10 bases between them. The CDR3 runs to 14 residues. Germline CDR1 reads MNHNY; CDR2 reads SVGAGI (reference sequence).

V gene TRBV25-1 combines with J gene TRBJ2-5, with TRBD1 matching over 8 bases. This CDR3 is built from 15 residues. Looked up from germline, CDR1 is MGHDK and CDR2 is SYGVNS. The J segment lost 7 bases and the V segment lost 3 bases, leaving 10 bases of the junction unmatched. CDR3 residues: CASSEAPTGVGTQYF. The CDR3 DNA is TGTGCCAGCAGTGAGGCACCGACAGGGGTCGGGACCCAGTACTTC.

The gene calls are TRBV10-1 and TRBJ2-5, with D possibly called TRBD1 or TRBD2 (5 bases each). The germline V gene encodes CDR1 WNHNN and CDR2 SYGVQD (reference sequence). V lost 2 bases to trimming and J lost 5 bases, with 15 bases between them. The CDR3 is made up of 15 amino acids. The CDR3 here is CASSEGRGVHETQYF. In DNA form, the CDR3 reads TGCGCCAGCAGTGAGGGAAGAGGGGTTCACGAGACCCAGTACTTC.

The rearrangement links TRBV6-1 to TRBJ1-1; D is uncertain. Per the germline V gene, CDR1 is MNHNS and CDR2 is SASEGT. This CDR3 spans 12 amino acids. V dropped 5 bases and J dropped 4 bases, with 8 bases sitting between them. The CDR3 DNA reads TGTGCCAGCAGTTTTATGGGCACTGAAGCTTTCTTT. It translates to CASSFMGTEAFF.

This chain connects TRBV11-2 to TRBJ1-2; a weak D match, TRBD1 (5 bases). Looked up from germline, CDR1 is SGHAT and CDR2 is FQNNGV. The CDR3 has 14 amino acids. V was shortened by 5 bases and J by 3 bases, with 13 bases between the two germline ends. The CDR3 is CASSQLRDDYGYTF. In DNA form, the CDR3 reads TGTGCCAGCAGCCAGCTCAGGGATGACTATGGCTACACCTTC.

The table lists this clone with a few counts. The chain uses TRBV14 and TRBJ2-7; 12 bases fit TRBD1. The J segment lost 11 bases and the V segment lost 4 bases, leaving 6 bases of the junction unmatched. Germline V gene sequence: CDR1 SGHDN, CDR2 FVKESK. CDR3 size: 13 residues. In DNA, the CDR3 is TGTGCCAGCAGCCGGGACAGGGGGCTTCGGAAGTACTTC. This sequence encodes CASSRDRGLRKYF.

This sequence joins TRBV19 and TRBJ1-1; TRBD1 might be the D (5 bases). CDR1 and CDR2 from the germline V gene are LNHDA and SQIVND (reference sequence). Trimming cost V 4 bases and J 1 base, with 10 bases left between them. CDR3 length equals 14 residues. The CDR3 DNA sequence: TGTGCCAGTAGTAGGGGGACGGGGAACACTGAAGCTTTCTTT. It translates to CASSRGTGNTEAFF.

The chain couples TRBV21-1 to TRBJ2-1; the table gives TRBD2 as D, unverified against the DNA. TRBV21-1 represents a pseudogene. CDR3 length: 15 residues. The CDR3 nucleotides are TGTGCCAGCAGCAAAGCGCTTCTATACTACAATGAGCAGTTCTTC. Translating it yields CASSKALLYYNEQFF.

The V and J genes are TRBV7-9 and TRBJ1-2; D is unresolved. V was trimmed by 4 bases and J by 3 bases, leaving 15 bases between them. Germline assignment: CDR1 SEHNR and CDR2 FQNEAQ (reference sequence). The CDR3 spans 15 residues. CDR3 nucleotides: TGTGCCAGCAGCTCCCAGCTTTCAAGGGACTATGGCTACACCTTC. This encodes CASSSQLSRDYGYTF.

This clone showed up just a few times. The J gene is TRBJ2-2, the V gene TRBV27; possible D gene TRBD2, 5 bases. Between the trimmed V and J ends, which lost 7 bases and 3 bases, there was a span of 12 bases. The CDR3 is 14 residues long. CDR1 and CDR2 (germline): MNHEY, SMNVEV (reference sequence). This CDR3 is CASKLGRDTGELFF. CDR3 bases: TGTGCCAGCAAACTAGGGCGGGACACCGGGGAGCTGTTTTTT.

J is TRBJ2-6 and V is TRBV4-1, with TRBD2 identical over 9 bases. V trimming: 4 bases; J trimming: 2 bases; junction bases outside the gene matches: 3. CDR3 length: 16 amino acids. Germline V gene data show CDR1 as MGHRA and CDR2 as YSYEKL. The CDR3 DNA is TGCGCCAGCAGCCCGGCGGGGGGGCCTGGGGCCAACGTCCTGACTTTC. Translation gives CASSPAGGPGANVLTF.

J is TRBJ1-3 and V is TRBV5-4; D ambiguous. V gave up 2 bases and J gave up 0 bases, with 12 bases separating them. Per germline, CDR1 SGHNT and CDR2 YYREEE (reference sequence). CDR3 length: 16 amino acids. The CDR3 region is CASSLSHPSSGNTIYF. The CDR3 nucleotides read TGTGCCAGCAGCTTATCACACCCTTCCTCTGGAAACACCATATATTTT.

The rearrangement joins TRBV30 to TRBJ2-7, with 12 nucleotides matching TRBD2. V trimming: 6 bases; J trimming: 6 bases; junction bases outside the gene matches: 6. This CDR3 has 13 amino acids. Germline lookup yields CDR1 GTSNPN and CDR2 SVGIG (reference sequence). This chain's CDR3 is CACSGLAGGEQYF. The CDR3, as DNA: TGTGCCTGCTCGGGACTAGCGGGTGGCGAGCAGTACTTC. Together with reference TRBV30 and TRBJ2-7, the CDR3 gives the full variable domain: SQTIHQWPATLVQPVGSPLSLECTVEGTSNPNLYWYRQAAGRGLQLLFYSVGIGQISSEVPQNLSASRPQDRQFILSSKKLLLSDSGFYLCACSGLAGGEQYFGPGTRLTVT.

The chain uses TRBV11-2 and TRBJ2-5, with 7 nucleotides matching TRBD2. The CDR3 sequence is 13 residues long. Germline trimming cut 5 bases from V and 5 bases from J; bases unmatched to any gene: 5. Germline CDR1 and CDR2: SGHAT and FQNNGV. CDR3: CASSRTSWETQYF. The DNA of the CDR3 is TGTGCCAGCAGCCGGACTAGTTGGGAGACCCAGTACTTC.

V usage is TRBV7-9 and J usage is TRBJ1-4, with a tentative D call TRBD1 (6 bases). This CDR3 contains 17 residues. Germline V lookup: CDR1 SEHNR, CDR2 FQNEAQ (reference sequence). V lost 3 bases and J 0 bases, leaving 14 bases between the germline ends. CDR3: CASSLYTGTATNEKLFF. The DNA for the CDR3 is TGTGCCAGCAGCTTGTATACAGGGACCGCAACTAATGAAAAACTGTTTTTT.

The chain couples TRBV5-1 to TRBJ2-3, with TRBD2 identical over 9 bases. V lost 8 bases to trimming and J lost 1 base; unmatched junction nucleotides: 2. The CDR3 is made up of 13 amino acids. Germline values: CDR1 SGHRS, CDR2 YFSETQ. The CDR3 sequence: CASWTSGTDTQYF. In DNA form, the CDR3 reads TGCGCCAGTTGGACTAGCGGCACAGATACGCAGTATTTT.

The chain is built from TRBV11-3 and TRBJ2-1; 8 bases match TRBD2. The CDR3 runs 15 residues. The germline V gene encodes CDR1 SGHNT and CDR2 YENEEA. Unmatched junction bases numbered 4, after V lost 1 base and J lost 5 bases. CDR3 in DNA: TGTGCCAGCAGCTTAGGCGGGGGGCAGAACAATGAGCAGTTCTTC. This encodes CASSLGGGQNNEQFF.

The V gene is TRBV6-6, the J gene TRBJ1-1; D not resolved. The V end was cut by 1 base, the J end by 1 base, with 4 bases between. Germline CDR1 reads MNHNY; CDR2 reads SVGAGI (reference sequence). CDR3 length equals 13 residues. CDR3 nucleotide sequence: TGTGCCAGCAGTTACTGGGGGAACACTGAAGCTTTCTTT. Its translation: CASSYWGNTEAFF.

V usage is TRBV14 and J usage is TRBJ1-2; tentative D call: TRBD1 (5 bases). Trimming pared 4 bases from V and 4 bases from J, leaving 10 bases between. Germline V gene data show CDR1 as SGHDN and CDR2 as FVKESK. CDR3 size: 13 residues. Written as DNA, the CDR3 is TGTGCCAGCAGCCGCGGGGGAGGCTATGGCTACACCTTC. Encoded protein: CASSRGGGYGYTF.

V is TRBV7-2 and J is TRBJ2-3, with 15 bases matching TRBD2. With V trimmed by 5 bases and J by 2 bases, 5 bases remained unmatched. This CDR3 comprises 17 residues. CDR1 is SGHTA, CDR2 FQGNSA, per germline. This CDR3 reads CASSAGLAGGHTDTQYF. For the CDR3, the DNA is TGTGCCAGCAGCGCGGGACTAGCGGGGGGCCACACAGATACGCAGTATTTT. The whole variable domain, filled in from reference TRBV7-2 and TRBJ2-3, reads GAGVSQSPSNKVTEKGKDVELRCDPISGHTALYWYRQSLGQGLEFLIYFQGNSAPDKSGLPSDRFSAERTGGSVSTLTIQRTQQEDSAVYLCASSAGLAGGHTDTQYFGPGTRLTVL.

V is TRBV5-1 and J is TRBJ1-4; D gene unclear. V was cut by 2 bases and J by 5 bases, with 13 bases left in between. Germline assignment: CDR1 SGHRS and CDR2 YFSETQ. The CDR3 consists of 15 residues. The CDR3 region has the DNA TGCGCCAGCAGCTTTGAACAGCCAGTAAATGAAAAACTGTTTTTT. Protein: CASSFEQPVNEKLFF.

The chain is built from TRBV13 and TRBJ1-3, with 7 positions matching TRBD1. This CDR3 region has 17 residues. V gave up 6 bases and J gave up 0 bases; unmatched junction bases: 11. CDR1 and CDR2 (germline): PRHDT, FYEKMQ (reference sequence). CDR3 amino acids: CASRQAGTADSGNTIYF. DNA of the CDR3: TGTGCCAGCAGGCAAGCCGGGACAGCTGACTCTGGAAACACCATATATTTT.

The chain is built from TRBV25-1 and TRBJ1-1; D possibly corresponds to TRBD1 (5 bases). Germline V gives CDR1 MGHDK, CDR2 SYGVNS. The CDR3 is made up of 11 amino acids. Trimming cost V 11 bases and J 5 bases, with 12 bases left between them. CDR3 sequence (DNA): TGTGCCTCCTTAAGGGGAACTGAAGCTTTCTTT. Its protein is CASLRGTEAFF. Full variable domain (outside the CDR3, taken from reference TRBV25-1 and TRBJ1-1): EADIYQTPRYLVIGTGKKITLECSQTMGHDKMYWYQQDPGMELHLIHYSYGVNSTEKGDLSSESTVSRIRTEHFPLTLESARPSHTSQYLCASLRGTEAFFGQGTRLTVV.

The V gene is TRBV19, the J gene TRBJ2-5, with D perhaps TRBD1 (5 bases). This CDR3 is 13 amino acids long. From germline, CDR1 is LNHDA and CDR2 SQIVND (reference sequence). V shed 4 bases and J shed 5 bases, with 11 bases lying between them. This CDR3 reads CASSTQGRETQYF. The DNA for the CDR3 is TGTGCCAGTAGTACCCAGGGAAGGGAGACCCAGTACTTC.

Only one count was recorded for this clone. The chain combines TRBV4-3 with TRBJ2-3, with D perhaps matching TRBD1 or TRBD2 (5 bases each). V was shortened by 1 base and J by 0 bases, with 8 bases between the two germline ends. The CDR3 contains 15 residues. The germline CDR1 and CDR2 sequences are LGHNA and YSLEER. The CDR3 nucleotides are TGCGCCAGCAGCCAAGGGGGACGCAGCACAGATACGCAGTATTTT. Translated: CASSQGGRSTDTQYF.

This clone has only a few counts. The chain has TRBV30 and TRBJ1-5, with unresolved D. Germline CDR1 GTSNPN, CDR2 SVGIG (reference sequence). Trimming pared 1 base from V and 3 bases from J, leaving 10 bases between. The CDR3 has 14 residues. The CDR3 nucleotides are TGTGCCTGGAGTGGAATGTTGGTCAATCAGCCCCAGCATTTT. The encoded protein is CAWSGMLVNQPQHF.